These 26 T cell receptor beta chains came from one sample sequenced in a study of shared clonotypes between healthy human individuals. The table came from immunoSEQ multiplex PCR; TCRdb's copy has only in-frame clones and leaves some out. This repertoire shows some 740,000 clones, 85% to 95% found once; its top ten account for more than 20%. CD45RO negativity and positive selection for CCR7 defined naive CD8 cells, a population that excluded terminally differentiated effector memory CD45RA+ cells. The specimen was naive CD8+ T cells sorted from blood. Receptors were obtained from a man under 40 in good health.

The V gene is TRBV2, the J gene TRBJ1-2, with a weak D call TRBD1 (5 bases). Germline V gene lookup returns CDR1 SNHLY and CDR2 FYNNEI. The V end was cut by 3 bases, the J end by 8 bases, with 7 bases between. CDR3 length: 11 amino acids. CDR3 DNA sequence: TGTGCCAGCAGTGAGGGACTCGGCTACACCTTC. This translates into CASSEGLGYTF.

For this clone: Other DNA sequences in the sample encode the same CDR3. This chain links TRBV7-9 with TRBJ2-7; TRBD2 agrees at 13 bases. Germline V CDR1 and CDR2: SEHNR, FQNEAQ (reference sequence). Trimming at V came to 5 bases and at J to 5 bases, leaving 6 bases not matched to a gene. The CDR3 totals 15 residues. The CDR3 sequence: CASSPRTSGSDEQYF. The CDR3 coding sequence is TGTGCCAGCAGCCCCCGGACTAGCGGGAGCGACGAGCAGTACTTC.

V and J are TRBV19 and TRBJ2-1; D may correspond to TRBD1 or TRBD2 (6 bases each). The CDR3 loop spans 16 amino acids. Germline CDR1 reads LNHDA; CDR2 reads SQIVND (reference sequence). V gave up 1 base and J gave up 3 bases, with 13 bases separating them. The CDR3 region has the DNA TGTGCCAGTAGTATAGCCGGGGGCGGGGACTACAATGAGCAGTTCTTC. Protein sequence: CASSIAGGGDYNEQFF.

V is TRBV7-2 and J is TRBJ2-1, with D possibly matching TRBD1 (5 bases). Trimming removed 1 base from V and 0 bases from J, with 7 bases in between. The germline gives CDR1 SGHTA, CDR2 FQGNSA. This CDR3 has 15 residues. CDR3 DNA: TGTGCCAGCAGCTTAGGGACAAGCTCCTACAATGAGCAGTTCTTC. Translation gives CASSLGTSSYNEQFF.

The gene calls are TRBV28 and TRBJ2-1; D perhaps matches TRBD2 (6 bases). The ends were cut back, 2 bases at V and 6 bases at J, with 11 bases in the middle. The germline CDR1 and CDR2 sequences are MDHEN and SYDVKM. The CDR3 runs 14 residues. The CDR3 nucleotides read TGTGCCAGCAGTTTAGCGGGACGGGTCAATGAGCAGTTCTTC. Translating gives CASSLAGRVNEQFF.

The rearrangement links TRBV23-1 to TRBJ1-3, with TRBD1 as a possible D gene (6 bases). TRBV23-1 carries the ORF label, with uncertain function. The CDR3 sequence is 13 residues long. Trimming removed 4 bases at V and 6 bases at J, with 10 bases between. The CDR3 spells CASSPGGENTIYF. The DNA for the CDR3 is TGCGCCAGCAGTCCGGGGGGCGAAAACACCATATATTTT.

The chain is built from TRBV18 and TRBJ2-1; 7 nucleotides match TRBD1. The CDR3 is 15 amino acids. Germline CDR1 and CDR2: KGHSH and LQKENI. V dropped 6 bases and J dropped 1; count of bases not matched to a gene: 6. The CDR3 DNA is TGTGCCAGCTCGTCACAGGGGAGTTCCTACAATGAGCAGTTCTTC. Protein product: CASSSQGSSYNEQFF.

The chain carries TRBV27 and TRBJ1-2, with 7 bases lining up with TRBD1. CDR1 MNHEY and CDR2 SMNVEV come from the germline V gene (reference sequence). The CDR3 totals 14 residues. V lost 5 bases, J lost 3 bases, and 6 bases stayed unmatched. The CDR3 sequence: CASSRQGRHYGYTF. For the CDR3, the DNA is TGTGCCAGCAGTAGACAGGGTCGCCACTATGGCTACACCTTC.

The J gene is TRBJ2-1, the V gene TRBV15; TRBD1 agrees at 7 bases. V was pared by 5 bases and J by 6 bases, with 4 bases of the junction left unmatched. Looked up from germline, CDR1 is LNHNV and CDR2 is YYDKDF (reference sequence). The CDR3 covers 13 residues. The CDR3 protein is CATSHPGGNEQFF. Written as DNA, the CDR3 is TGTGCCACCAGCCACCCAGGGGGCAATGAGCAGTTCTTC.

The rearrangement joins TRBV15 to TRBJ1-1; 7 nucleotides align to TRBD1. Germline values: CDR1 LNHNV, CDR2 YYDKDF (reference sequence). The V and J ends lost 0 bases and 1 base, in that order; junction bases with no gene match: 5. The CDR3 extends over 16 amino acids. In nucleotides, the CDR3 is TGTGCCACCAGCAGAGATCCGGGACAGACGAACACTGAAGCTTTCTTT. Its protein is CATSRDPGQTNTEAFF.

This clone occurred a few times. The V and J genes are TRBV15 and TRBJ1-4, with 9 nucleotides matching TRBD1. This CDR3 comprises 16 residues. Germline assignment: CDR1 LNHNV and CDR2 YYDKDF (reference sequence). V lost 2 bases to trimming and J lost 8 bases; unmatched junction nucleotides: 9. The CDR3 is CATSRLTQGAGEKLFF. CDR3 nucleotide sequence: TGTGCCACCAGCAGACTTACACAGGGGGCGGGGGAAAAACTGTTTTTT.

This clone was observed once. The gene calls are TRBV19 and TRBJ2-7; D gene ambiguous. CDR1 is LNHDA and CDR2 is SQIVND in the germline V gene (reference sequence). The CDR3 loop spans 14 amino acids. V was pared by 3 bases and J by 0 bases, with 9 bases between. For the CDR3, the DNA is TGTGCCAGTAGTATTCTAGGTTTCTCCTACGAGCAGTACTTC. Translation gives CASSILGFSYEQYF.

The chain links TRBV5-6 to TRBJ2-6, with 8 nucleotides matching TRBD1. The ends lost 4 bases at V and 2 bases at J; junction bases unmatched: 2. The CDR3 totals 15 residues. Germline lookup yields CDR1 SGHDT and CDR2 YYEEEE. CDR3 coding DNA: TGTGCCAGCAGCGCACAGGGGGCTGGGGCCAACGTCCTGACTTTC. The encoded protein is CASSAQGAGANVLTF.

For this clone: Within the sample, other DNA sequences also encode this same CDR3. The J gene is TRBJ2-7, the V gene TRBV29-1; D is undetermined. The CDR3 is 11 amino acids. Germline V gene data show CDR1 as SQVTM and CDR2 as ANQGSEA. Between the trimmed V and J ends, which lost 4 bases and 5 bases, there was a span of 9 bases. CDR3 protein: CSVVARDEQYF. The CDR3, as DNA: TGCAGCGTTGTGGCTAGAGACGAGCAGTACTTC.

This chain joins TRBV27 and TRBJ2-2; D is perhaps TRBD2 (6 bases). The CDR3 loop spans 14 amino acids. Deletions cut 3 bases from V and 3 bases from J, with 8 bases between. Germline V lookup: CDR1 MNHEY, CDR2 SMNVEV (reference sequence). The CDR3, as DNA: TGTGCCAGCAGTTTTACGGGAGACACCGGGGAGCTGTTTTTT. This gives the protein CASSFTGDTGELFF.

The CDR3 DNA reads as TGTGCCAGCAGCTCACAGGGCGTCAATGAGCAGTTCTTC. Protein product: CASSSQGVNEQFF. The chain links TRBV11-2 to TRBJ2-1; perhaps TRBD1 as D (6 bases). The CDR3 loop spans 13 amino acids. V was cut by 4 bases and J by 6 bases, with 10 bases left in between. CDR1 and CDR2 from the germline V gene are SGHAT and FQNNGV.

J is TRBJ1-2 and V is TRBV29-1; D perhaps matches TRBD1 (6 bases). CDR1 SQVTM and CDR2 ANQGSEA come from the germline V gene. The CDR3 runs to 13 residues. The ends were cut back, 7 bases at V and 1 base at J, with 13 bases in the middle. The CDR3 protein is CSARQENNYGYTF. The CDR3 bases are TGCAGCGCAAGACAGGAAAATAACTATGGCTACACCTTC. Based on the CDR3 plus reference TRBV29-1 and TRBJ1-2, the full variable domain is SAVISQKPSRDICQRGTSLTIQCQVDSQVTMMFWYRQQPGQSLTLIATANQGSEATYESGFVIDKFPISRPNLTFSTLTVSNMSPEDSSIYLCSARQENNYGYTFGSGTRLTVV.

Of note for this clone: Other DNA sequences in the sample encode the same CDR3. This rearrangement joins TRBV7-9 to TRBJ2-1; D unclear. Germline values: CDR1 SEHNR, CDR2 FQNEAQ (reference sequence). V lost 6 bases to trimming and J lost 8 bases, with 5 bases between them. CDR3 length equals 10 residues. CDR3: CASSRDEQFF. As DNA, the CDR3 is TGTGCCAGCAGTAGGGATGAGCAGTTCTTC.

V gene TRBV11-2 combines with J gene TRBJ2-1; 10 nucleotides align to TRBD2. Germline assignment: CDR1 SGHAT and CDR2 FQNNGV. The length of the CDR3 is 16 residues. V dropped 5 bases and J dropped 0; count of bases not matched to a gene: 4. CDR3 coding DNA: TGTGCCAGCAGCGGCCCTAGCGGGAGCTCCTACAATGAGCAGTTCTTC. It yields the protein CASSGPSGSSYNEQFF.

The CDR3, as DNA: TGTGCCAGCAGCGCGTACCAGGTTAGCGGGGGAGGATTGGGCACCGGGGAGCTGTTTTTT. Translating it yields CASSAYQVSGGGLGTGELFF. The chain recombines TRBV14 with TRBJ2-2; 9 positions agree with TRBD2. V lost 5 bases and J lost 4; bases outside the gene matches: 20. Germline assignment: CDR1 SGHDN and CDR2 FVKESK. The CDR3 has 20 residues.

This sequence joins TRBV15 and TRBJ2-7; D unclear. With 5 bases removed from V and 2 bases from J, the gap between germline ends came to 19 bases. Germline V gene data show CDR1 as LNHNV and CDR2 as YYDKDF (reference sequence). The CDR3 is 16 amino acids. The CDR3 nucleotides read TGTGCCACCAGCTCGAGCTCCGGCAGCTTCGCCTACGAGCAGTACTTC. Encoded protein: CATSSSSGSFAYEQYF.

The chain carries TRBV5-1 and TRBJ2-7, with a possible D match to TRBD1 (5 bases). Germline CDR1 is SGHRS and CDR2 is YFSETQ. The CDR3 totals 12 residues. The ends were cut back, 5 bases at V and 5 bases at J, with 11 bases in the middle. CDR3 loop: CASSSIGDEQYF. CDR3 DNA: TGCGCCAGCAGTTCCATAGGGGACGAGCAGTACTTC.

V usage is TRBV28 and J usage is TRBJ1-1; no firm D call. The germline V gene encodes CDR1 MDHEN and CDR2 SYDVKM. The CDR3 contains 14 residues. Trimming removed 6 bases from V and 5 bases from J, with 16 bases in between. CDR3 in DNA: TGTGCCAGCAGGCAGATTCAGTCGGGGACTGAAGCTTTCTTT. This gives the protein CASRQIQSGTEAFF.

The chain employs TRBV7-6 and TRBJ2-1; 12 nucleotides align to TRBD2. The CDR3 loop spans 16 amino acids. V dropped 1 base and J dropped 4; count of bases not matched to a gene: 2. CDR1 is SGHVS and CDR2 is FNYEAQ in the germline V gene. The CDR3 sequence is CASSLGGTSGYNEQFF. The CDR3 nucleotides read TGTGCCAGCAGCTTAGGCGGGACTAGCGGGTACAATGAGCAGTTCTTC.

The chain carries TRBV28 and TRBJ2-7; 12 nucleotides line up with TRBD2. Germline-derived CDR1 and CDR2 are MDHEN and SYDVKM. J was trimmed by 1 base and V by 6 bases; bases with no gene match: 10. This CDR3 has 17 residues. The CDR3 loop is CASRTLAGGTKSYEQYF. In DNA, the CDR3 is TGTGCCAGCAGGACACTAGCGGGAGGCACTAAATCCTACGAGCAGTACTTC.

The chain has TRBV19 and TRBJ2-7, with D possibly TRBD1 on 5 matching bases. Germline CDR1 LNHDA, CDR2 SQIVND (reference sequence). Trimming pared 5 bases from V and 4 bases from J, leaving 15 bases between. The length of the CDR3 is 14 residues. The CDR3 protein is CASSASMGPYEQYF. The DNA for the CDR3 is TGTGCCAGTAGTGCCTCGATGGGGCCTTACGAGCAGTACTTC.